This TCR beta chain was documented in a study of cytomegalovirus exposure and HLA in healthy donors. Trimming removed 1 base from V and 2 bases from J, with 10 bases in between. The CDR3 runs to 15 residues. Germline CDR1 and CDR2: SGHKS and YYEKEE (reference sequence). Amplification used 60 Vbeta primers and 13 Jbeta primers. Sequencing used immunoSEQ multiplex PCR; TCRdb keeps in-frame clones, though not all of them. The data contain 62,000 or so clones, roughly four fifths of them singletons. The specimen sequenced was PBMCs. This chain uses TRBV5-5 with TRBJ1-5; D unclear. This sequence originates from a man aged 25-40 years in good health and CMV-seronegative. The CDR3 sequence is CASSLIGEGNQPQHF. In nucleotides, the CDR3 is TGTGCCAGCAGCTTGATCGGAGAAGGCAATCAGCCCCAGCATTTT.